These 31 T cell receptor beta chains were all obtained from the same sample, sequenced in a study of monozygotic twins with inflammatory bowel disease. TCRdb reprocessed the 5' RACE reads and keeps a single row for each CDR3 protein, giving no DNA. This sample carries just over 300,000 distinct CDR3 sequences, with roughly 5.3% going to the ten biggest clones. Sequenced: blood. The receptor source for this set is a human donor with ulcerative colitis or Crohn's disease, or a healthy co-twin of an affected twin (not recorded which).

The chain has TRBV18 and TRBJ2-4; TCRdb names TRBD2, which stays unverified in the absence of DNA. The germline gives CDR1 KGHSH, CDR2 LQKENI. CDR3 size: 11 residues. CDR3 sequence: CASSRRDIQYF. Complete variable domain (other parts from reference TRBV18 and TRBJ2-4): NAGVMQNPRHLVRRRGQEARLRCSPMKGHSHVYWYRQLPEEGLKFMVYLQKENIIDESGMPKERFSAEFPKEGPSILRIQQVVRGDSAAYFCASSRRDIQYFGAGTRLSVL.

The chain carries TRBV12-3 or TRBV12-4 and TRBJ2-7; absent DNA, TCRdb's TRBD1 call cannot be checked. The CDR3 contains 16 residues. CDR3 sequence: CASSPPGQLHTYEQYF.

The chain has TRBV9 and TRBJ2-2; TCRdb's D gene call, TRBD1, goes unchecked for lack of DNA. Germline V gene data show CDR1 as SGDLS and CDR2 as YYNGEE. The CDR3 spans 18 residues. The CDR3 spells CASSVTRQGPTNTGELFF.

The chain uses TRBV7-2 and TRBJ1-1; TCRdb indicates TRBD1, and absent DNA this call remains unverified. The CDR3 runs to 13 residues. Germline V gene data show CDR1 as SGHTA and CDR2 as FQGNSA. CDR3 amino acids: CASSLVGGAEAFF.

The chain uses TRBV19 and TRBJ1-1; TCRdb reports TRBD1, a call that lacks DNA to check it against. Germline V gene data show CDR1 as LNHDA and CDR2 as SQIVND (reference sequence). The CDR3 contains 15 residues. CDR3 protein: CASSDQGAYYTEAFF.

The CDR3 spells CASSSDGKTYEQYF. The chain recombines TRBV4-1 with TRBJ2-7; the D call from TCRdb, TRBD1, cannot be confirmed without DNA. The CDR3 spans 14 residues. Per the germline V gene, CDR1 is MGHRA and CDR2 is YSYEKL.

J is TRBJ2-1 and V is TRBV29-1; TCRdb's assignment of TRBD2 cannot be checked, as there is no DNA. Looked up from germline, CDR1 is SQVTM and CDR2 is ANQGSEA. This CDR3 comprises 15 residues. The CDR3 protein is CSGGELAGGPMGQFF.

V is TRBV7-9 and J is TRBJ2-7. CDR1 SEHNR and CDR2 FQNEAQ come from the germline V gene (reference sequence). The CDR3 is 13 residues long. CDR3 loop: CASSRIQSYEQYF.

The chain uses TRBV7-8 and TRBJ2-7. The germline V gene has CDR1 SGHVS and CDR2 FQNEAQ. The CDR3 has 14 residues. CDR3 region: CASRTEVPMSEQYF.

The CDR3 sequence is CASSKERAETQYF. The chain combines TRBV7-2 with TRBJ2-5; as DNA is missing, the TRBD2 call by TCRdb cannot be tested. The V gene's germline CDR1 is SGHTA and CDR2 FQGNSA. This CDR3 has 13 amino acids.

The CDR3 loop is CSAKPGTSGISEQFF. The genes are TRBV20-1 and TRBJ2-1; TCRdb names TRBD2, which stays unverified in the absence of DNA. This CDR3 has 15 residues. CDR1 and CDR2 (germline): DFQATT, SNEGSKA (reference sequence).

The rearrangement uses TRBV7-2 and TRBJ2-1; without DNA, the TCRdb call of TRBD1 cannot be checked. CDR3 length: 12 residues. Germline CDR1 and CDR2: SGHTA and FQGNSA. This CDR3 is CASRNRDRHQFF.

The CDR3 protein is CASRPGAGNEKLFF. The chain employs TRBV10-2 and TRBJ1-4. The CDR3 runs 14 residues. CDR1 is WSHSY and CDR2 is SAAADI in the germline V gene.

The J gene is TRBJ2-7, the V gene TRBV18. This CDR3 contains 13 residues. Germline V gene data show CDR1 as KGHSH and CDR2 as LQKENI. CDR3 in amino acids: CASSPSKVYEQYF.

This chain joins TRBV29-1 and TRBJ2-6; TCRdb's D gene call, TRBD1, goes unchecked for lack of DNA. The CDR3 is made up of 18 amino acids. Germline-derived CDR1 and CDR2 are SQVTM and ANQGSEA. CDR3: CSVQISGQTRPGANVLTF.

The CDR3 spells CSAPGLAGRKTQYF. The chain joins TRBV20-1 to TRBJ2-5; checking the TCRdb D call of TRBD2 is not possible without DNA. CDR1 is DFQATT, CDR2 SNEGSKA, per germline (reference sequence). CDR3 length: 14 residues.

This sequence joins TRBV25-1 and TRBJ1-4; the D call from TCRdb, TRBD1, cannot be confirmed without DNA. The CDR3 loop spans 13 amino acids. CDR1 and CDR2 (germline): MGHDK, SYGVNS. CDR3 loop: CASGIRGREKLFF.

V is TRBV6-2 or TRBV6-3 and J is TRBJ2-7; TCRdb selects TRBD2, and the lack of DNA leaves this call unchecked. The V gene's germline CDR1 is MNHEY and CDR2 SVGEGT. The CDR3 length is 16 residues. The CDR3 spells CASIPSRRENSYEQYF.

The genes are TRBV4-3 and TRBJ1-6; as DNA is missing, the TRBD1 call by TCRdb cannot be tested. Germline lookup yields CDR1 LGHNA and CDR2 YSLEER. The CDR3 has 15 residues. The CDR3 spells CASSQDPGVNSPLHF.

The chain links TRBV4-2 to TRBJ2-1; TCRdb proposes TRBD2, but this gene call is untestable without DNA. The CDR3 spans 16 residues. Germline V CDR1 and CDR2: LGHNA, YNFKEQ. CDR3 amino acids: CASSFRLAGSYNEQFF.

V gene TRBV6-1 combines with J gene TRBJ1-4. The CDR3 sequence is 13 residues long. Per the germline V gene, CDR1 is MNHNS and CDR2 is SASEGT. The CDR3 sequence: CASRRTTNEKLFF.

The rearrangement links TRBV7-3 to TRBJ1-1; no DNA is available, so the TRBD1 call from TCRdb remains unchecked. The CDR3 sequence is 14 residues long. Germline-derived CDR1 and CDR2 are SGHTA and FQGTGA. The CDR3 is CASSLIGGQSEAFF.

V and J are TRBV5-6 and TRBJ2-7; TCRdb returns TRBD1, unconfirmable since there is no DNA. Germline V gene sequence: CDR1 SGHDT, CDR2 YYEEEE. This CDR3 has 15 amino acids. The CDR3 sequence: CASTEDRGRSYEQYF.

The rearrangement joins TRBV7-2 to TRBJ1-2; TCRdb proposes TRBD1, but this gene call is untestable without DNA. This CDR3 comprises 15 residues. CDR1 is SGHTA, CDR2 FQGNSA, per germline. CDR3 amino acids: CASSTGGASNYGYTF.

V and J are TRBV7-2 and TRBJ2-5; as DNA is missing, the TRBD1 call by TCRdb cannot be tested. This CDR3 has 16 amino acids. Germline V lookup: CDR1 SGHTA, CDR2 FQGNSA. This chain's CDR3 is CASSRYLAGGAETQYF.

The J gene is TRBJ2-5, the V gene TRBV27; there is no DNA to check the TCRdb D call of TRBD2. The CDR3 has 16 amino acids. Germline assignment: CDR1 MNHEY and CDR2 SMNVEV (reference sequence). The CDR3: CASSPGLAGGGETQYF.

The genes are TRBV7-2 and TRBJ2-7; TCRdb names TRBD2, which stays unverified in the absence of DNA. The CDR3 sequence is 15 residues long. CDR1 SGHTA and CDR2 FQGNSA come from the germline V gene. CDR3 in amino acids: CTSSLAGTSAHEQYF.

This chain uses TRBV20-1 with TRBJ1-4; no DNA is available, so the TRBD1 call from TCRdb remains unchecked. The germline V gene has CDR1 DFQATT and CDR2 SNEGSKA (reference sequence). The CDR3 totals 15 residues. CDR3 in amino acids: CSAREQGAPNEKLFF.

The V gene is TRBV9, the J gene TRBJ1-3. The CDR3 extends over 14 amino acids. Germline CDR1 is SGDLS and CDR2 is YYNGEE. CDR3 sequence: CASSPQEFGNTIYF.

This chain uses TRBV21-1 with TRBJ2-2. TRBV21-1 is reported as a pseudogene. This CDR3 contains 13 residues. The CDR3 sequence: CASSKFHTGELFF.

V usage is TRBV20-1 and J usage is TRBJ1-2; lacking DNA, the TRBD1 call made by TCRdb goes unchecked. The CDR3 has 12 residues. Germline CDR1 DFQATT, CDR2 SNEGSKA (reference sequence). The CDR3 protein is CSASRTGFGYTF.